One sample yielded the 21 T cell receptor beta chains listed below, sequenced in a study of molecular identifiers for immune sequencing clone quantification. TCRdb used MiXCR to reprocess the PCR reads, holding one entry per CDR3 protein. The data contain some 40,000 distinct CDR3 sequences, 18% of them seen just once; the ten biggest clones take up approximately 6.7%. The sample comprised naive CD8+ T cells from blood, with Jurkat cell RNA spiked in. Described subset: FACS-sorted CD8+CD4-CCR7+CD45RA+ naive T cells. The source is a human donor in good health. Some libraries in this study had Jurkat cell RNA spiked in.

This clonotype was seen ten or more times. V gene TRBV25-1 combines with J gene TRBJ2-7, with a tentative D call TRBD2 (5 bases). CDR3 length: 11 amino acids. Germline CDR1 and CDR2: MGHDK and SYGVNS. The CDR3 loop is CASGFSDEQYF. CDR3 coding DNA: TGTGCTTCCGGTTTTAGCGACGAGCAGTACTTC.

The chain joins TRBV19 to TRBJ1-2, with unresolved D. Looked up from germline, CDR1 is LNHDA and CDR2 is SQIVND (reference sequence). Trimming left V 5 bases short and J 5 bases short, with 12 bases between. This CDR3 is built from 13 residues. In DNA form, the CDR3 reads TGTGCCAGTAGTTCTCGGGGATCTTATGGCTACACCTTC. Its protein product is CASSSRGSYGYTF.

Within the sample, this clonotype is medium-sized. The CDR3 nucleotides read TGTGCCAGCAGCCTCAGCGGGAGGGACGACAATGAGCAGTTCTTC. It yields the protein CASSLSGRDDNEQFF. The rearrangement joins TRBV7-3 to TRBJ2-1, with 10 nucleotides matching TRBD2. With V trimmed by 5 bases and J by 5 bases, 6 bases remained unmatched. CDR3 length equals 15 residues. The germline V gene encodes CDR1 SGHTA and CDR2 FQGTGA.

About this clonotype itself: A junction boundary mismatches the germline segment, possibly from a read error. The chain links TRBV6-1 to TRBJ1-6; no clear D gene. The length of the CDR3 is 13 residues. Germline CDR1 and CDR2: MNHNS and SASEGT. The CDR3 sequence: CASGEPNNSPLYF. The CDR3, as DNA: TGTGCCAGCGGTGAGCCAAATAATTCGCCCCTCTACTTT.

The sample holds many counts of this clonotype. The J gene is TRBJ2-7, the V gene TRBV4-1; D call uncertain. CDR3 length: 13 residues. Germline V lookup: CDR1 MGHRA, CDR2 YSYEKL. V lost 3 bases and J 1 base, leaving 7 bases between the germline ends. CDR3 residues: CASSQVVSYEQYF. CDR3 coding DNA: TGCGCCAGCAGCCAGGTGGTTTCCTACGAGCAGTACTTC.

This clonotype was recorded many times. The V and J genes are TRBV10-3 and TRBJ2-2; 10 nucleotides match TRBD2. Germline values: CDR1 ENHRY, CDR2 SYGVKD. V gave up 2 bases and J gave up 5 bases; unmatched junction bases: 5. The CDR3 is 16 amino acids. The CDR3 DNA follows: TGTGCCATCAGTGAGGTACTAGCGGGATGGACCGGGGAGCTGTTTTTT. Amino acid sequence: CAISEVLAGWTGELFF.

This clonotype turned up a few times. The V and J genes are TRBV13 and TRBJ2-7; 13 bases fit TRBD2. The CDR3 runs 14 residues. V shed 5 bases, J shed 8 bases, and the junction held 6 bases outside the gene matches. Germline V gene sequence: CDR1 PRHDT, CDR2 FYEKMQ (reference sequence). CDR3 in amino acids: CASSGGLAGTKQYF. The CDR3 nucleotides are TGTGCCAGCAGCGGGGGACTAGCGGGAACTAAGCAGTACTTC.

The chain recombines TRBV5-1 with TRBJ2-1; D possibly corresponds to TRBD2 (5 bases). Germline CDR1 is SGHRS and CDR2 is YFSETQ. Trimming left V 7 bases short and J 5 bases short, with 7 bases between. The CDR3 has 11 residues. In DNA, the CDR3 is TGCGCCAGCGGGAGCAACAATGAGCAGTTCTTC. Amino acid sequence: CASGSNNEQFF.

Regarding this clonotype: Possible read error: a much larger clone is one base away. The J gene is TRBJ1-2, the V gene TRBV4-1; no definite D call. Trimming shortened V by 0 bases and J by 4 bases, and 9 bases separated the two germline ends. Germline-derived CDR1 and CDR2 are MGHRA and YSYEKL. CDR3 length: 14 amino acids. As DNA, the CDR3 is TGCGCCAGCAGCCAAGATCGGTTCAGCTATGGCTACACCTTC. Encoded protein: CASSQDRFSYGYTF.

By share of the sample, this clonotype is medium-sized. The chain combines TRBV18 with TRBJ2-3; 8 bases are a match to TRBD1. The germline V gene has CDR1 KGHSH and CDR2 LQKENI. V shed 2 bases, J shed 2 bases, and the junction held 3 bases outside the gene matches. The CDR3 runs to 15 residues. The CDR3 sequence: CASSPDRGNTDTQYF. As DNA, the CDR3 is TGTGCCAGCTCACCAGACAGGGGTAACACAGATACGCAGTATTTT.

The chain has TRBV27 and TRBJ1-4; 9 bases align to TRBD1. Trimming took 3 bases from V and 13 from J; bases not matched to a gene: 9. The length of the CDR3 is 14 residues. Germline CDR1 is MNHEY and CDR2 is SMNVEV (reference sequence). Here the CDR3 DNA reads TGTGCCAGCAGTTTTGGACAGGGGTTGGGAATACTGTTTTTT. This sequence encodes CASSFGQGLGILFF.

The chain recombines TRBV15 with TRBJ1-5, with 7 bases identical to TRBD1. This CDR3 comprises 14 residues. The J segment lost 5 bases and the V segment lost 8 bases, leaving 9 bases of the junction unmatched. CDR1 is LNHNV, CDR2 YYDKDF, per germline (reference sequence). CDR3 region: CATHRGRGYQPQHF. CDR3 nucleotides: TGTGCCACCCACCGTGGCAGGGGGTATCAGCCCCAGCATTTT.

This clonotype was detected many times. The CDR3 DNA is TGCAACTACGTGGCAGGACAGAAAGCTTTCTTT. This encodes CNYVAGQKAFF. This sequence joins TRBV20-1 and TRBJ1-1; possible D gene TRBD1, 6 bases. The CDR3 runs 11 residues. Germline lookup yields CDR1 DFQATT and CDR2 SNEGSKA (reference sequence).

This clonotype came up many times. CDR3 DNA: TGCAGTGCTAGACCCTGGGGTGAGCAGTTCTTC. It specifies CSARPWGEQFF. The rearrangement uses TRBV20-1 and TRBJ2-1; D gene uncertain. This CDR3 spans 11 amino acids. Germline V gene lookup returns CDR1 DFQATT and CDR2 SNEGSKA (reference sequence). The ends were cut back, 2 bases at V and 9 bases at J, with 8 bases in the middle.

In the case of this clonotype: Being one base from a much bigger clone, this may be a read error. The chain carries TRBV14 and TRBJ2-5; possible D gene TRBD1, 5 bases. CDR1 is SGHDN, CDR2 FVKESK, per germline. There are 13 residues in the CDR3. CDR3 amino acids: CASSQWTQETRYF. The CDR3 DNA follows: TGTGCCAGCAGCCAATGGACACAAGAGACCCGGTACTTC.

In this sample, this clonotype is medium-sized. The V and J genes are TRBV6-5 and TRBJ2-7; no firm D call. Germline lookup yields CDR1 MNHEY and CDR2 SVGAGI. This CDR3 spans 11 amino acids. V gave up 4 bases and J gave up 5 bases, with 6 bases separating them. The CDR3 reads CASSFRDEQYF. The CDR3 DNA reads as TGTGCCAGCAGTTTCCGTGACGAGCAGTACTTC.

The CDR3 coding sequence is TGTGCCAGCAGCCCAGGACTAGCGGAGCGAGATCCCCATGAGCAGTTCTTC. Encoded protein: CASSPGLAERDPHEQFF. The gene calls are TRBV7-9 and TRBJ2-1; 10 bases are a match to TRBD2. The CDR3 is 17 residues long. Germline CDR1 and CDR2: SEHNR and FQNEAQ (reference sequence). The V and J ends lost 5 bases and 8 bases, in that order; junction bases with no gene match: 15. Filled out from reference TRBV7-9 and TRBJ2-1, the complete variable domain reads DTGVSQNPRHKITKRGQNVTFRCDPISEHNRLYWYRQTLGQGPEFLTYFQNEAQLEKSRLLSDRFSAERPKGSFSTLEIQRTEQGDSAMYLCASSPGLAERDPHEQFFGPGTRLTVL.

In this sample, this clonotype turned up many times. The rearrangement joins TRBV9 to TRBJ2-7, with 7 bases that match TRBD1. Unmatched junction bases numbered 2, after V lost 0 bases and J lost 2 bases. The CDR3 is made up of 14 amino acids. CDR1 is SGDLS, CDR2 YYNGEE, per germline. CDR3 amino acids: CASSVEDRPYEQYF. For the CDR3, the DNA is TGTGCCAGCAGCGTAGAGGACAGGCCCTACGAGCAGTACTTC.

This clonotype was seen repeatedly, ten times or more. The genes are TRBV29-1 and TRBJ2-1; a weak D match, TRBD1 (5 bases). Germline loops: CDR1 SQVTM, CDR2 ANQGSEA. The CDR3 is 15 amino acids. Trimming stripped 1 base from V and 5 bases from J, with 15 bases between. This CDR3 is CSVEVLDSPNNEQFF. In DNA, the CDR3 is TGCAGCGTTGAAGTCCTTGACAGTCCCAACAATGAGCAGTTCTTC.

This clonotype was recorded many times. The chain joins TRBV10-1 to TRBJ1-2, with 7 bases identical to TRBD1. Germline trimming cut 6 bases from V and 5 bases from J; bases unmatched to any gene: 3. Germline CDR1 reads WNHNN; CDR2 reads SYGVQD (reference sequence). This CDR3 has 12 residues. In DNA form, the CDR3 reads TGCGCCAGCAGGAGGACAGGATATGGCTACACCTTC. This sequence encodes CASRRTGYGYTF.

This clonotype has ten or more counts. The chain has TRBV9 and TRBJ2-3, with D perhaps matching TRBD2 (7 bases). This CDR3 contains 15 residues. Trimming removed 0 bases from V and 3 bases from J, with 11 bases in between. The germline V gene has CDR1 SGDLS and CDR2 YYNGEE. CDR3 sequence (DNA): TGTGCCAGCAGCGTAGAGGGGGGGCTTACAGATACGCAGTATTTT. Translated, it gives CASSVEGGLTDTQYF.